This T cell receptor beta chain was identified in a study of blood T cell repertoires in COVID-19. While infection was still active, Seattle patients were enrolled and then followed longitudinally. As processed by the authors: The assay estimated nucleated cells by amplifying reference gene primers. Libraries were prepared by immunoSEQ multiplex PCR; TCRdb keeps only in-frame clonotypes and omits some of them. V and J calls and clone size are those listed in that table; D and trimming were worked out from the DNA. Of some 350,000 clones in the sample, about 89% were seen once. The source is a woman aged 45-59 years with COVID-19, enrolled during active disease. The sample was peripheral blood.

The CDR3 sequence is CASSEYRGAGPDTQYF. The CDR3 coding sequence is TGTGCCAGCAGTGAATATCGGGGGGCGGGTCCAGATACGCAGTATTTT. J is TRBJ2-3 and V is TRBV25-1; TRBD2 might be the D (7 bases). CDR3 length: 16 residues. The germline V gene has CDR1 MGHDK and CDR2 SYGVNS. V was trimmed by 0 bases and J by 4 bases, leaving 14 bases between them.